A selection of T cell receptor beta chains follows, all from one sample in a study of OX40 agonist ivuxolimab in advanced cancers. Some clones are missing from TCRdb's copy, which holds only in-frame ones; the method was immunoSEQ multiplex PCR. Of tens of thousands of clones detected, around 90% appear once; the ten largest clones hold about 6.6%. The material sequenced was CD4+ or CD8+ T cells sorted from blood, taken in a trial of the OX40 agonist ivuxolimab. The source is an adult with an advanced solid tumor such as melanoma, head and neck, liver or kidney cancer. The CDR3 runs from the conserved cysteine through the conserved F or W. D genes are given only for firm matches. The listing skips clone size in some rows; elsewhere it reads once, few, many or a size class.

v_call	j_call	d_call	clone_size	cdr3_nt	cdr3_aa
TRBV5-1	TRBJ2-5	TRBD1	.	TGCGCCAGCAGCTTGGAGGGACAGCAAGAGACCCAGTACTTC	CASSLEGQQETQYF
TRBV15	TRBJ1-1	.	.	TGTGCCACCAGTACCAGGACGTTGGTCACTGAAGCTTTCTTT	CATSTRTLVTEAFF
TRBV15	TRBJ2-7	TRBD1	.	TGTGCCACCAGCAGACTGGGACAGGGGCCCAATGGTCAGTACTTC	CATSRLGQGPNGQYF
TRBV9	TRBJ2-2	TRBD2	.	TGTGCCAGCACCCTTAGCGGGACCTACACCGGGGAGCTGTTTTTT	CASTLSGTYTGELFF
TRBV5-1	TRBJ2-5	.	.	TGCGCCAGCAGCTTGGCCCTGGCTAACCAAGAGACCCAGTACTTC	CASSLALANQETQYF
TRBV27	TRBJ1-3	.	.	TGTGCCAGCAGTTCTCGACAGCCTACCTTCTCTGGAAACACCATATATTTT	CASSSRQPTFSGNTIYF
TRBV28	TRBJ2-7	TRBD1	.	TGTGCCAGCAGTTTAAGGGGACAGCCCTACGAGCAGTACTTC	CASSLRGQPYEQYF
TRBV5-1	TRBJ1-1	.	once	TGCGCCAGCAGCTTGACAGGGCTCATGAACACTGAAGCTTTCTTT	CASSLTGLMNTEAFF
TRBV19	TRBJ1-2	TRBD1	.	TGTGCCAGTCGAACCACGGGACAGGGCTTTCATGGCTACACCTTC	CASRTTGQGFHGYTF
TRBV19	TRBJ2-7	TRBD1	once	TGTGCCAGTAGTGTGGGACAGGCCTACGAGCAGTACTTC	CASSVGQAYEQYF
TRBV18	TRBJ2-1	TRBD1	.	TGTGCCAGCTCACCCGCAGGGGGCTACAATGAGCAGTTCTTC	CASSPAGGYNEQFF
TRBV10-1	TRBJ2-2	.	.	TGCGCCAGCAGTGAGGCTGGCAGGGAGCTGTTTTTT	CASSEAGRELFF
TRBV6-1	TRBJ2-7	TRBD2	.	TGTGCCAGCAGTGGGCTAGCGGGAGTGGGCGAGCAGTACTTC	CASSGLAGVGEQYF
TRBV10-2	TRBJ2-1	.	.	TGCGCCAGCAGCCCCGGCGGAAACAATGAGCAGTTCTTC	CASSPGGNNEQFF
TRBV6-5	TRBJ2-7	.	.	TGTGCCAGCAGAACCCCGGGACACATCTACGAGCAGTACTTC	CASRTPGHIYEQYF
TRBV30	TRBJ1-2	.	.	TGTGCCTGGAGGGGCAGTAACTATGGCTACACCTTC	CAWRGSNYGYTF
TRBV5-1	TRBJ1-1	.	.	TGCGCCAGCAGCTCCTCAGAGGGAGCTTTCTTT	CASSSSEGAFF
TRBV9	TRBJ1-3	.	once	TGTGCCAGCACCCCCACCCCAGGGCACTCTGGAAACACCATATATTTT	CASTPTPGHSGNTIYF
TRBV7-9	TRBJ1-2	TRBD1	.	TGTGCCAGCAGCTTAGTGGGGACAGGGGCTAACTATGGCTACACCTTC	CASSLVGTGANYGYTF
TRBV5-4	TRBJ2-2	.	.	TGTGCCAGCAGCTCAGCGTATGAGGGGGTCCGGGAGCTGTTTTTT	CASSSAYEGVRELFF
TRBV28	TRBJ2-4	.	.	TGTGCCAGCAGTCCGGGATTTCTAGCCAAAAACATTCAGTACTTC	CASSPGFLAKNIQYF
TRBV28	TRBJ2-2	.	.	TGTGCCAGCATCTTACAGGGCTCCAGGGAGCTGTTTTTT	CASILQGSRELFF